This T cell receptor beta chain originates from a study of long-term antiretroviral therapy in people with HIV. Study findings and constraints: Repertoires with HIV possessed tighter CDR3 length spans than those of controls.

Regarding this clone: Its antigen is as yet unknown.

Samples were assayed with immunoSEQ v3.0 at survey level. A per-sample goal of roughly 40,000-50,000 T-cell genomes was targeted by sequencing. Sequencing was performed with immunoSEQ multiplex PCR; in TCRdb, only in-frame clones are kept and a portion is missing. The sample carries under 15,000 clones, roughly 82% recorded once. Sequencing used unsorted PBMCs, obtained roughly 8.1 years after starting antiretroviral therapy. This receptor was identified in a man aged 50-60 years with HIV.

This CDR3 reads CASSESVAYGYTF. The CDR3, as DNA: TGTGCCAGCAGTGAATCAGTAGCCTATGGCTACACCTTC. The chain recombines TRBV25-1 with TRBJ1-2; D is unresolved. From germline, CDR1 is MGHDK and CDR2 SYGVNS. The germline V and J ends were trimmed by 1 base and 4 bases, with 7 bases remaining between them. The CDR3 covers 13 residues.